Listed below are T cell receptor beta chains from one sample, sequenced in a study of OX40 agonist ivuxolimab in advanced cancers. Assay: immunoSEQ multiplex PCR; the TCRdb copy retains only in-frame clones and omits some. The data contain about 73,000 clones, 92% of them seen just once; the ten biggest clones take up roughly a tenth. Sample: CD4+ or CD8+ T cells sorted from blood, taken in a trial of the OX40 agonist ivuxolimab. The receptors were gathered from an adult with an advanced solid tumor such as melanoma, head and neck, liver or kidney cancer. Both conserved end residues are part of each CDR3. The D gene is left open where the match is weak. The listing skips clone size in some rows; elsewhere it reads once, few, many or a size class.

D gene,V gene,J gene,clone size,CDR3 DNA,CDR3 protein
.,TRBV5-4,TRBJ2-5,.,TGTGCCAGCAGCGCGGACAGCTGGGGAGAGACCCAGTACTTC,CASSADSWGETQYF
.,TRBV25-1,TRBJ1-1,.,TGTGCCAGCAGTGACGGGTCTGAAGCTTTCTTT,CASSDGSEAFF
TRBD2,TRBV9,TRBJ2-3,.,TGTGCCAGCAGCGTGGGTAGCGGGGGTGGGGATACGCAGTATTTT,CASSVGSGGGDTQYF
.,TRBV6-5,TRBJ2-7,.,TGTGCCAGCAGTTTAGGTTTTACCTACGAGCAGTACTTC,CASSLGFTYEQYF
.,TRBV4-3,TRBJ1-2,.,TGCGCCAGCAGCCAAGGATTTTACCGTCCTATCTATGGCTACACCTTC,CASSQGFYRPIYGYTF
TRBD1,TRBV2,TRBJ1-3,.,TGTGCCAGCATCGGGACAGGGGAATATGGAAACACCATATATTTT,CASIGTGEYGNTIYF
.,TRBV2,TRBJ1-1,.,TGTGCCAGCAGTGAATACTTCCCCGGGGACACTGAAGCTTTCTTT,CASSEYFPGDTEAFF
TRBD2,TRBV10-2,TRBJ2-3,.,TGCGCCAGCAGTGCCAGGGAGGGAGATACGCAGTATTTT,CASSAREGDTQYF
TRBD1,TRBV27,TRBJ1-1,.,TGTGCCAGCAGTGGGACAGGGGGCGAACCCACCCCTATTCGGGCTTTCTTT,CASSGTGGEPTPIRAFF
.,TRBV5-1,TRBJ2-5,.,TGCGCCAGCAGCCCCGGTGGGGCGGGAGAGACCCAGTACTTC,CASSPGGAGETQYF
.,TRBV13,TRBJ2-7,.,TGTGCCAGCAGCTTAAAGGAGGGGACTCTCTACGAGCAGTACTTC,CASSLKEGTLYEQYF
TRBD1,TRBV13,TRBJ2-2,.,TGTGCCAGCAGTTTAACCTCAGGGGGCAACACCGGGGAGCTGTTTTTT,CASSLTSGGNTGELFF
.,TRBV5-1,TRBJ2-3,.,TGCGCCAGCAGCCCCCCCCCGGGGACCCATAGCACAGATACGCAGTATTTT,CASSPPPGTHSTDTQYF
.,TRBV12-5,TRBJ2-7,once,TGTGCTAGTGGTCCGTCGGATGGACGGCGAAGGGACGAGCAGTACTTC,CASGPSDGRRRDEQYF
.,TRBV4-3,TRBJ2-1,.,TGCGCCAGCAGCCAAGAGGGGAGAGGGTGGAATGAGCAGTTCTTC,CASSQEGRGWNEQFF
.,TRBV14,TRBJ1-2,.,TGTGCCAGCAGCCAAGTCCCCGGGGCAACCTACTATGGCTACACCTTC,CASSQVPGATYYGYTF
.,TRBV2,TRBJ2-7,.,TGTGCCAGCAGTGAGGTCCGGGGTAGCTCCTACGAGCAGTACTTC,CASSEVRGSSYEQYF
.,TRBV7-2,TRBJ2-5,.,TGTGCCAGCAGCTTAGAGCCGGTACAAGAGACCCAGTACTTC,CASSLEPVQETQYF
TRBD1,TRBV15,TRBJ1-1,.,TGTGCCACCAGCAGAGGCCGCCTGGACAGGGGTCGGACTGAAGCTTTCTTT,CATSRGRLDRGRTEAFF
.,TRBV28,TRBJ2-5,.,TGTGCCAGCAGTTTCAGTGCGGGAGAGACCCAGTACTTC,CASSFSAGETQYF
.,TRBV9,TRBJ1-1,.,TGTGCCAGCAGCTCCCCGGGAGGGCGAGCTTTCTTT,CASSSPGGRAFF
.,TRBV5-4,TRBJ2-1,.,TGTGCCAGCAGCTCGCGCCCCACTGATTCCTACAATGAGCAGTTCTTC,CASSSRPTDSYNEQFF
.,TRBV19,TRBJ2-3,.,TGTGCCAGTAGTACCCCATGGGGGAGCACAGATACGCAGTATTTT,CASSTPWGSTDTQYF
.,TRBV15,TRBJ2-7,few,TGTGCCACCAGAAAGGGCGGGGGCGAATCCTACGAGCAGTACTTC,CATRKGGGESYEQYF
.,TRBV4-1,TRBJ1-6,once,TGCGCCAGCAGCCAAGGGGAGGGGTATAATTCACCCCTCCACTTT,CASSQGEGYNSPLHF
TRBD1,TRBV5-1,TRBJ1-6,.,TGCGCCAGCAGCAAAGACAGGGGGCCGAATTCACCCCTCCACTTT,CASSKDRGPNSPLHF
.,TRBV6-6,TRBJ2-3,.,TGTGCCAGCAGTTACCAAGTGTACACAGATACGCAGTATTTT,CASSYQVYTDTQYF
.,TRBV15,TRBJ2-7,.,TGTGCCACCAGCAGAGTATCGGCCGAGCAGTACTTC,CATSRVSAEQYF
.,TRBV11-2,TRBJ2-1,.,TGTGCCAGCAGCTTGGGGTACAGGGCTCCGGGCAATGAGCAGTTCTTC,CASSLGYRAPGNEQFF
.,TRBV10-3,TRBJ2-7,.,TGTGCTATCAGTGAGTCGGAATCCTACGAGCAGTACTTC,CAISESESYEQYF
TRBD2,TRBV9,TRBJ2-3,once,TGTGCCAGCAGCTCCGGGGGAGGGTCGGCAGATACGCAGTATTTT,CASSSGGGSADTQYF
.,TRBV30,TRBJ2-7,.,TGTGCCTGGAGTGTACACAGGTACCCCTACGAGCAGTACTTC,CAWSVHRYPYEQYF
TRBD2,TRBV7-6,TRBJ2-1,.,TGTGCCAGCAGCTTTTCAGGACTAGCGGGGGGGTTGGAGCAGTTCTTC,CASSFSGLAGGLEQFF
TRBD1,TRBV13,TRBJ2-3,.,TGTGCCAGCAGCCGCCGGGGACAGGGCTTAGATACGCAGTATTTT,CASSRRGQGLDTQYF
.,TRBV27,TRBJ1-6,.,TGTGCCAGCAGTTTATATCTGGATAGGGGCCGTCCTAGCTCCTATAATTCACCCCTCCACTTT,CASSLYLDRGRPSSYNSPLHF
.,TRBV10-2,TRBJ2-3,.,TGCGCCAGCAGTGATCTCACAGATACGCAGTATTTT,CASSDLTDTQYF
.,TRBV11-2,TRBJ2-7,.,TGTGCCAGCAGCTTACCGGGATCCACCTACGAGCAGTACTTC,CASSLPGSTYEQYF
.,TRBV9,TRBJ2-3,once,TGTGCCAGCAGCGCTGACACAGATACGCAGTATTTT,CASSADTDTQYF
.,TRBV11-2,TRBJ1-1,.,TGTGCCAGCAGCTTGGGGGGGGGCCCTGAAGCTTTCTTT,CASSLGGGPEAFF
.,TRBV27,TRBJ2-7,.,TGTGCCAGCAGTTTTGGGGCATCCTACGAGCAGTACTTC,CASSFGASYEQYF
TRBD1,TRBV6-1,TRBJ2-7,once,TGTGCCACCCCGGGACAGGGGGCTTACGAGCAGTACTTC,CATPGQGAYEQYF
.,TRBV19,TRBJ1-4,once,TGTGCCAGTAGTATTGGGAGAGATAGGGAAAAACTGTTTTTT,CASSIGRDREKLFF
TRBD1,TRBV5-5,TRBJ2-2,once,TGTGCCAGCAGCTGGACAGGGTCGAACACCGGGGAGCTGTTTTTT,CASSWTGSNTGELFF
.,TRBV11-2,TRBJ1-5,.,TGTGCCAGCAGCTTACACTCCGAGATCGGCAATCAGCCCCAGCATTTT,CASSLHSEIGNQPQHF
.,TRBV7-8,TRBJ1-1,once,TGTGCCAGCAGCCAATGGGGCACTGAAGCTTTCTTT,CASSQWGTEAFF
.,TRBV9,TRBJ1-1,.,TGTGCCAGCAGCGCGGACAGCGTGATGAACACTGAAGCTTTCTTT,CASSADSVMNTEAFF
.,TRBV10-3,TRBJ2-3,.,TGTGCCATCAGTGAACGCGGGGGCACAGATACGCAGTATTTT,CAISERGGTDTQYF
.,TRBV9,TRBJ2-1,.,TGTGCCAGCAGCGTAGAGGGTAATACCTACAATGAGCAGTTCTTC,CASSVEGNTYNEQFF
.,TRBV11-2,TRBJ2-1,.,TGTGCCAGCAGCTTAGATGCCACTAATACGGTGCAGTTCTTC,CASSLDATNTVQFF
.,TRBV10-3,TRBJ2-1,.,TGTGCCATCAGTGGACTGGGTCCCTTAAATGAGCAGTTCTTC,CAISGLGPLNEQFF
.,TRBV7-8,TRBJ1-4,.,TGTGCCAGCAGCTTAGTGGGGCAGACAGGAGGGAGGCCGGCTAATGAAAAACTGTTTTTT,CASSLVGQTGGRPANEKLFF
.,TRBV7-2,TRBJ2-7,.,TGTGCCAGCAGCCCAGGGGCATACGAGCAGTACTTC,CASSPGAYEQYF
.,TRBV6-1,TRBJ1-1,.,TGTGCCAGCAGTGTGGTGCCAGGAACCGTCACTGAAGCTTTCTTT,CASSVVPGTVTEAFF
.,TRBV7-9,TRBJ1-5,.,TGTGCCAGCAGCCATCTAGATCAGCCCCAGCATTTT,CASSHLDQPQHF
.,TRBV10-3,TRBJ2-7,.,TGTGCCATCAGTGAGGGGGCCCCGAATACCTACGAGCAGTACTTC,CAISEGAPNTYEQYF
.,TRBV11-2,TRBJ1-2,.,TGTGCCAGCAGCTTGACCCACTACGGGTATGGCTACACCTTC,CASSLTHYGYGYTF
TRBD2,TRBV9,TRBJ2-7,.,TGTGCCAGCAGCGTAGGACTAGCCCTCTCCTACGAGCAGTACTTC,CASSVGLALSYEQYF
.,TRBV21-1,TRBJ1-2,few,TGTGCCAGCAGGACAGGGGGGAGGGCTTATGGCTACACCTTC,CASRTGGRAYGYTF
TRBD1,TRBV19,TRBJ1-1,.,TGTGCCAGTAGTCTCCAAGGGGGGACAGGGGCCCTCACTGAAGCTTTCTTT,CASSLQGGTGALTEAFF